This T cell receptor (beta chain) stems from a study of cytomegalovirus exposure and HLA in healthy donors. The germline CDR1 and CDR2 sequences are SNHLY and FYNNEI. The CDR3 totals 16 residues. Trimming cost V 7 bases and J 5 bases; bases outside gene matches: 11. This clone was seen more than once but under ten times. The antigen is unknown. Study-level findings and limits: The likely origin of a cluster of highly shared sequence variants was a sequencing artifact.

Use of 60 Vbeta and 13 Jbeta primers characterized the PCR. Only in-frame clones appear in the TCRdb table, and some are missing; sequencing was by immunoSEQ multiplex PCR. The sample lists more than 95,000 clones, over 75% seen once, with approximately 6.9% in the top ten. This sequence joins TRBV2 and TRBJ1-2; 12 positions agree with TRBD1. The origin of this receptor is a man aged 30 to 39 in good health and CMV-seropositive. Sequenced sample: PBMCs. The CDR3 spells CASTIKGTGGNYGYTF. CDR3 DNA sequence: TGTGCCAGCACCATTAAGGGGACAGGGGGCAATTATGGCTACACCTTC.